This passage covers 32 T cell receptor beta chains from one sample sequenced in a study of blood T cells in healthy people across ages. The use of a sample-barcoded 5' primer and a J-beta primer mix characterized a second PCR of roughly 6 to 11 cycles. Using its own MiXCR run on the 5' RACE reads, TCRdb lists one record per CDR3 protein. Seen here are fewer than 900,000 distinct CDR3 sequences, around 40% observed once, and the top ten hold 20% to 25%. The specimen was blood. The origin of the receptors is a woman in her sixties or seventies in good health.

The chain carries TRBV29-1 and TRBJ2-3; D not certain. Trimming removed 3 bases from V and 0 bases from J, with 10 bases in between. The CDR3 spans 14 residues. Germline CDR1 reads SQVTM; CDR2 reads ANQGSEA. DNA for the CDR3: TGCAGCGTTGACGGAATTGCTAGCACAGATACGCAGTATTTT. Translating it yields CSVDGIASTDTQYF.

The chain combines TRBV7-2 with TRBJ2-3, with 8 bases matching TRBD2. Trimming cost V 0 bases and J 4 bases; bases outside gene matches: 6. The CDR3 sequence is 16 residues long. Per germline, CDR1 SGHTA and CDR2 FQGNSA. In DNA form, the CDR3 reads TGTGCCAGCAGCTTAGCGGGAGCGGGAGTATCAGATACGCAGTATTTT. This translates into CASSLAGAGVSDTQYF.

This clonotype came up a few times. The V gene is TRBV7-2, the J gene TRBJ2-1; D not resolved. CDR1 and CDR2 from the germline V gene are SGHTA and FQGNSA. The CDR3 covers 13 residues. V lost 5 bases and J 5 bases, leaving 10 bases between the germline ends. The CDR3 DNA reads TGTGCCAGCAGCGTAGATACAGACAATGAGCAGTTCTTC. Translating gives CASSVDTDNEQFF. Full variable domain (remainder filled in from reference TRBV7-2 and TRBJ2-1): GAGVSQSPSNKVTEKGKDVELRCDPISGHTALYWYRQSLGQGLEFLIYFQGNSAPDKSGLPSDRFSAERTGGSVSTLTIQRTQQEDSAVYLCASSVDTDNEQFFGPGTRLTVL.

V is TRBV29-1 and J is TRBJ2-7; TRBD1 agrees at 9 bases. Germline CDR1 is SQVTM and CDR2 is ANQGSEA. This CDR3 comprises 11 residues. V was clipped by 7 bases and J by 3 bases; unmatched bases: 1. The CDR3 spells CSGGQGYEQYF. The CDR3 DNA follows: TGCAGCGGGGGACAGGGCTACGAGCAGTACTTC.

Comment on this clonotype: Possible read error: a much larger clone is one base away. The V gene is TRBV7-6, the J gene TRBJ2-1; D is possibly TRBD2 (5 bases). CDR1 SGHVS and CDR2 FNYEAQ come from the germline V gene. The CDR3 sequence is 15 residues long. Trimming left V 1 base short and J 10 bases short, with 17 bases between. The DNA for the CDR3 is TGTGCCAGCAGCTTAGAGGGCCCGGGGAGATCCGAGCAGTTCTTC. Protein product: CASSLEGPGRSEQFF. The full variable domain, rest sourced from reference TRBV7-6 and TRBJ2-1, is GAGVSQSPRYKVTKRGQDVALRCDPISGHVSLYWYRQALGQGPEFLTYFNYEAQQDKSGLPNDRFSAERPEGSISTLTIQRTEQRDSAMYRCASSLEGPGRSEQFFGPGTRLTVL.

This clonotype showed up just a few times. The chain couples TRBV2 to TRBJ1-2; the match to TRBD1 covers 8 bases. The germline gives CDR1 SNHLY, CDR2 FYNNEI. After removal of 6 bases from V and 5 bases from J, the junction contained 8 bases not matched to a gene. The length of the CDR3 is 14 residues. CDR3 sequence: CASSGGGQAYGYTF. The CDR3 bases are TGTGCCAGCAGCGGCGGGGGACAGGCTTATGGCTACACCTTC.

This clonotype was found many times. This chain connects TRBV6-6 to TRBJ2-1, with D tentatively TRBD1 (5 bases). V lost 5 bases, J lost 3 bases, and 5 bases lay in between. Germline V lookup: CDR1 MNHNY, CDR2 SVGAGI (reference sequence). The CDR3 covers 12 residues. CDR3 amino acids: CASSRGYNEQFF. The CDR3 DNA is TGTGCCAGCAGTAGGGGCTACAATGAGCAGTTCTTC.

CDR3 sequence (DNA): TGTGCCAGTAGTATCCCCTCGCAGAAGGGACGATCCACAGATACGCAGTATTTT. This sequence encodes CASSIPSQKGRSTDTQYF. The V and J genes are TRBV19 and TRBJ2-3; tentatively, D is TRBD1 or TRBD2 (5 bases each). Germline CDR1 LNHDA, CDR2 SQIVND (reference sequence). V lost 3 bases and J 2 bases, leaving 21 bases between the germline ends. The CDR3 has 18 residues. Full variable domain (rest looked up from reference TRBV19 and TRBJ2-3): DGGITQSPKYLFRKEGQNVTLSCEQNLNHDAMYWYRQDPGQGLRLIYYSQIVNDFQKGDIAEGYSVSREKKESFPLTVTSAQKNPTAFYLCASSIPSQKGRSTDTQYFGPGTRLTVL.

There are a few counts of this clonotype. The chain is built from TRBV18 and TRBJ2-1; 12 bases map to TRBD1. The germline gives CDR1 KGHSH, CDR2 LQKENI. The CDR3 totals 16 residues. V lost 3 bases to trimming and J lost 9 bases; unmatched junction nucleotides: 9. This CDR3 reads CASSPGQGASGGEQFF. The CDR3 bases are TGTGCCAGCTCACCGGGACAGGGGGCATCGGGTGGTGAGCAGTTCTTC.

This clonotype appeared many times. V gene TRBV4-3 combines with J gene TRBJ2-3, with 10 bases identical to TRBD1. Germline V lookup: CDR1 LGHNA, CDR2 YSLEER. V was pared by 3 bases and J by 5 bases, with 8 bases of the junction left unmatched. The CDR3 extends over 16 amino acids. Written as DNA, the CDR3 is TGCGCCAGCAGCCACGCCGGGACAGGGGTGGGAGATACGCAGTATTTT. This sequence encodes CASSHAGTGVGDTQYF.

This clonotype was counted between two and nine times. The chain links TRBV7-2 to TRBJ2-1; D is perhaps TRBD2 (6 bases). Trimming took 5 bases from V and 3 from J, leaving 14 bases between them. This CDR3 comprises 15 residues. CDR1 and CDR2 (germline): SGHTA, FQGNSA. In DNA form, the CDR3 reads TGTGCCAGCAGCAGCTCGGGACTTAACTACAATGAGCAGTTCTTC. Translation gives CASSSSGLNYNEQFF.

The chain recombines TRBV20-1 with TRBJ1-1; D might be TRBD1 (5 bases). This CDR3 has 16 amino acids. The germline V gene has CDR1 DFQATT and CDR2 SNEGSKA (reference sequence). The V gene lost 0 bases and the J gene lost 1 base, with 15 bases spanning the gap. CDR3 in amino acids: CSARDVRGRGNTEAFF. The CDR3 DNA reads TGCAGTGCTAGAGACGTTCGGGGGAGGGGGAACACTGAAGCTTTCTTT.

This rearrangement joins TRBV7-6 to TRBJ1-1; no definite D call. Germline V CDR1 and CDR2: SGHVS, FNYEAQ. Trimming took off 0 bases at V and 4 bases at J, with 12 bases between the two ends. The CDR3 covers 15 residues. This CDR3 is CASSLAGSMSTEAFF. CDR3 DNA sequence: TGTGCCAGCAGCTTAGCAGGCAGCATGAGCACTGAAGCTTTCTTT.

As concerns this clonotype: A much larger clone differs from this one at a single base, so this may be a read error. This chain links TRBV7-2 with TRBJ2-7; TRBD1 is a possible D gene (6 bases). Germline assignment: CDR1 SGHTA and CDR2 FQGNSA. V was cut by 2 bases and J by 7 bases, with 21 bases left in between. The CDR3 sequence is 16 residues long. The CDR3 is CASSLNGQGPYNEQYF. The CDR3 DNA sequence: TGTGCCAGCAGCTTAAACGGCCAGGGGCCCTACAATGAGCAGTACTTC.

The V gene is TRBV10-1, the J gene TRBJ1-1; possible D gene TRBD1, 5 bases. V was pared by 3 bases and J by 5 bases, with 10 bases between. CDR1 and CDR2 from the germline V gene are WNHNN and SYGVQD (reference sequence). The CDR3 consists of 13 residues. CDR3 in amino acids: CASSDPDRTEAFF. CDR3 DNA: TGCGCCAGCAGTGACCCCGACAGAACTGAAGCTTTCTTT.

V and J are TRBV2 and TRBJ2-4, with D perhaps TRBD2 (5 bases). V was shortened by 3 bases and J by 8 bases, with 8 bases between the two germline ends. Germline loops: CDR1 SNHLY, CDR2 FYNNEI. This CDR3 is 12 amino acids long. For the CDR3, the DNA is TGTGCCAGCAGTGAGAGGGATTACATTCAGTACTTC. Translated: CASSERDYIQYF.

V and J are TRBV6-2 or TRBV6-3 and TRBJ1-1; D gene unclear. Trimming pared 11 bases from V and 0 bases from J, leaving 16 bases between. The length of the CDR3 is 14 residues. Germline V gives CDR1 MNHEY, CDR2 SVGEGT. CDR3 protein: CAGRRGELNTEAFF. The DNA for the CDR3 is TGTGCCGGCCGCCGCGGTGAGTTGAACACTGAAGCTTTCTTT.

The rearrangement links TRBV7-2 to TRBJ1-1; the D is unclear. The V and J ends lost 5 bases and 2 bases respectively, with 6 bases between them. From germline, CDR1 is SGHTA and CDR2 FQGNSA. The CDR3 spans 12 residues. The CDR3 protein is CASSRYNTEAFF. CDR3 in DNA: TGTGCCAGCAGCCGATACAACACTGAAGCTTTCTTT.

The CDR3 here is CSVVEPYNEQFF. The CDR3 DNA follows: TGCAGCGTTGTTGAGCCCTACAATGAGCAGTTCTTC. The rearrangement joins TRBV29-1 to TRBJ2-1; D ambiguous. V was pared by 4 bases and J by 2 bases, with 6 bases between. The CDR3 runs 12 residues. Germline values: CDR1 SQVTM, CDR2 ANQGSEA.

This clonotype was seen more than once but under ten times. The V call is TRBV7-2, the J call TRBJ2-7; 8 nucleotides agree with TRBD2. Trimming removed 4 bases from V and 3 bases from J; junction bases left unmatched: 14. In germline, CDR1 is SGHTA, CDR2 FQGNSA. There are 17 residues in the CDR3. CDR3 sequence reads: CASSSRLSGSAIYEQYF. The CDR3 region has the DNA TGTGCCAGCAGCTCCCGTTTGAGCGGGAGCGCAATCTACGAGCAGTACTTC.

Many counts were recorded for this clonotype. The genes are TRBV12-3 or TRBV12-4 and TRBJ2-7, with D possibly matching TRBD1 (6 bases). V lost 5 bases and J lost 1, with 12 bases in between. This CDR3 region has 14 residues. The CDR3 DNA follows: TGTGCCAGCAGTCCACGGACAGTGTCCTACGAGCAGTACTTC. Translating gives CASSPRTVSYEQYF.

V is TRBV5-1 and J is TRBJ1-1; tentative D call: TRBD1 (5 bases). The CDR3 runs 14 residues. Trimming took off 4 bases at V and 1 base at J, with 11 bases between the two ends. Germline V gene lookup returns CDR1 SGHRS and CDR2 YFSETQ. The DNA of the CDR3 is TGCGCCAGCAGCCCGCCTGGACAGAACACTGAAGCTTTCTTT. As protein: CASSPPGQNTEAFF.

There are many counts of this clonotype. The V call is TRBV3-1, the J call TRBJ2-1, with 12 positions matching TRBD2. CDR3 length equals 15 residues. Losses at the gene ends were 6 bases for V and 6 bases for J; bases not matched to a gene: 6. CDR1 LGHDT and CDR2 YNNKEL come from the germline V gene (reference sequence). CDR3 DNA: TGTGCCAGCAGTACCCTAGCGGGGGGGCCCAATGAGCAGTTCTTC. As protein: CASSTLAGGPNEQFF.

This clonotype has at least ten counts. The V gene is TRBV7-2, the J gene TRBJ2-1; no definite D call. Trimming removed 1 base from V and 4 bases from J, with 2 bases in between. CDR3 size: 12 residues. Germline values: CDR1 SGHTA, CDR2 FQGNSA. In DNA, the CDR3 is TGTGCCAGCAGCTTAGATTACAATGAGCAGTTCTTC. Amino acids: CASSLDYNEQFF.

The chain has TRBV11-2 and TRBJ2-3; 7 bases line up with TRBD1. The CDR3 is made up of 13 amino acids. V dropped 8 bases and J dropped 0; count of bases not matched to a gene: 2. Germline lookup yields CDR1 SGHAT and CDR2 FQNNGV. The CDR3 DNA reads TGTGCCAGCTTGGACAGGAGCACAGATACGCAGTATTTT. It specifies CASLDRSTDTQYF.

There are a few counts of this clonotype. The V gene is TRBV5-1, the J gene TRBJ2-5; 7 nucleotides agree with TRBD2. This CDR3 is 14 amino acids long. The V segment lost 0 bases and the J segment 4 bases; nucleotides outside the gene matches: 3. CDR1 and CDR2 from the germline V gene are SGHRS and YFSETQ. DNA for the CDR3: TGCGCCAGCAGCTTGGCAGCGGGGTCAGAGACCCAGTACTTC. The encoded protein is CASSLAAGSETQYF.

The sample holds a few counts of this clonotype. The CDR3 reads CASSSTSGGATDTQYF. Here the CDR3 DNA reads TGTGCCAGCAGCTCGACTAGCGGGGGGGCCACAGATACGCAGTATTTT. V and J are TRBV7-2 and TRBJ2-3, with 14 bases aligning to TRBD2. The CDR3 runs to 16 residues. CDR1 SGHTA and CDR2 FQGNSA come from the germline V gene. The J segment lost 2 bases and the V segment lost 4 bases, leaving 2 bases of the junction unmatched.

The V call is TRBV27, the J call TRBJ2-1; 11 nucleotides match TRBD2. With the DNA end fitting TRBJ2-7 better, the J assignment may be wrong. The CDR3 has 18 residues. Germline lookup yields CDR1 MNHEY and CDR2 SMNVEV (reference sequence). CDR3 sequence reads: CASSAELAGVRSYNEQYF. The CDR3 nucleotides read TGTGCCAGCAGCGCGGAACTAGCGGGAGTCCGCTCCTACAATGAGCAGTACTTC.

The chain uses TRBV27 and TRBJ1-2; 7 positions match TRBD1. CDR1 is MNHEY, CDR2 SMNVEV, per germline (reference sequence). Trimming took 1 base from V and 3 from J; bases not matched to a gene: 8. This CDR3 is built from 16 residues. Here the CDR3 reads CASSLYAGGIHYGYTF. Written as DNA, the CDR3 is TGTGCCAGCAGTTTATATGCAGGGGGTATTCACTATGGCTACACCTTC.

V usage is TRBV3-1 and J usage is TRBJ2-3; D uncertain. V was cut by 0 bases and J by 3 bases, with 7 bases left in between. There are 14 residues in the CDR3. Germline V lookup: CDR1 LGHDT, CDR2 YNNKEL (reference sequence). The CDR3 nucleotides are TGTGCCAGCAGCCAAGAGGGCGGAACAGATACGCAGTATTTT. Its protein is CASSQEGGTDTQYF.

A single count supports this clonotype. This chain links TRBV7-2 with TRBJ2-4, with 11 bases lining up with TRBD2. TRBJ2-7 explains the end of the DNA better; the J call may be wrong. The length of the CDR3 is 15 residues. Germline V gene data show CDR1 as SGHTA and CDR2 as FQGNSA. This chain's CDR3 is CASSESSGRSYEQYF. DNA of the CDR3: TGTGCCAGCAGCGAATCTAGCGGGAGGTCGTACGAGCAGTACTTC.

The J gene is TRBJ2-7, the V gene TRBV20-1; either TRBD1 or TRBD2 may fit D (5 bases each). The germline CDR1 and CDR2 sequences are DFQATT and SNEGSKA (reference sequence). The V end lost 3 bases, the J end lost 3 bases, and 15 bases lay between the germline ends. The CDR3 is made up of 14 amino acids. CDR3 protein: CSARETERGYEQYF. CDR3 nucleotide sequence: TGCAGTGCTAGGGAGACAGAGAGGGGCTACGAGCAGTACTTC.